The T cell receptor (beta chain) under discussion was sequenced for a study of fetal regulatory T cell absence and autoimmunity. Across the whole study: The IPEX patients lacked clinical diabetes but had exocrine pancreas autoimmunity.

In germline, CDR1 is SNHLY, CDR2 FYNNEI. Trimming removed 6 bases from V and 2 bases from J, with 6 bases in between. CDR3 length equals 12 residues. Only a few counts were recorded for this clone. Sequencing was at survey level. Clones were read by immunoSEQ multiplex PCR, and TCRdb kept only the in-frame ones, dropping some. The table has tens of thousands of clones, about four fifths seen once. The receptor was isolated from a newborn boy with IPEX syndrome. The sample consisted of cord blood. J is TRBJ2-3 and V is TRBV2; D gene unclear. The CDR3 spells CASRNFTDTQYF. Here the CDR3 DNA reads TGTGCCAGCAGAAACTTCACAGATACGCAGTATTTT.